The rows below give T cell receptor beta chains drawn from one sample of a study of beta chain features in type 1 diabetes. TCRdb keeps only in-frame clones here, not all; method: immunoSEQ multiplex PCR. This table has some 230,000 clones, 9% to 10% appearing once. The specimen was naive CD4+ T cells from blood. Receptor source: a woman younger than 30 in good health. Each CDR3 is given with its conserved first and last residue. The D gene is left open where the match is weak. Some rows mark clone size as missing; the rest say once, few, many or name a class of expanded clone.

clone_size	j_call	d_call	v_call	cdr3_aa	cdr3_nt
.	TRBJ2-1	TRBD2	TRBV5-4	CASSSDLAGGSYNEQFF	TGTGCCAGCAGCTCTGATTTAGCGGGGGGCTCCTACAATGAGCAGTTCTTC
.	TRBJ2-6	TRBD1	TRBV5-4	CASSLGDRPGSGANVLTF	TGTGCCAGCAGCTTGGGGGACAGGCCAGGCTCTGGGGCCAACGTCCTGACTTTC
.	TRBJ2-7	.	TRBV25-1	CASSVTGTYEQYF	TGTGCCAGCAGTGTTACAGGGACCTACGAGCAGTACTTC
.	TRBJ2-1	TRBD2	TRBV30	CAWISPGRDRSYNEQFF	TGTGCCTGGATTAGTCCGGGGAGGGACCGGTCCTACAATGAGCAGTTCTTC
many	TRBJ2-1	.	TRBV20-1	CSASEYNEQFF	TGCAGTGCTAGCGAGTACAATGAGCAGTTCTTC
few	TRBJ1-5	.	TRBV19	CASRTQERGNQPQHF	TGTGCCAGTAGGACACAGGAGAGGGGGAATCAGCCCCAGCATTTT
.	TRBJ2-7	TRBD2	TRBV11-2	CASSPRGGTSDYEQYF	TGTGCCAGCAGCCCACGGGGGGGGACTAGCGACTACGAGCAGTACTTC
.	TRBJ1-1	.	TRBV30	CAWRVVGGVAFF	TGTGCCTGGAGGGTCGTGGGGGGGGTGGCTTTCTTT
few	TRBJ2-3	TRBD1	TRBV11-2	CASSSGQTTDTQYF	TGTGCCAGCAGCTCGGGACAGACTACAGATACGCAGTATTTT
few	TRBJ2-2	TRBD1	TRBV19	CASSNRGRSGELFF	TGTGCCAGTAGTAACAGGGGGCGTTCCGGGGAGCTGTTTTTT
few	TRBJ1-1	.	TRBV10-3	CAVGTGSGAFF	TGTGCCGTTGGGACGGGCAGCGGGGCTTTCTTT
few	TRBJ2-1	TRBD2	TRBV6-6	CASCSGSLLRNEQFF	TGTGCCAGCTGTAGCGGGAGTCTCCTGAGGAATGAGCAGTTCTTC
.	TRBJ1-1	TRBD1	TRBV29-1	CSGTGVNTEAFF	TGCAGCGGAACAGGGGTGAACACTGAAGCTTTCTTT
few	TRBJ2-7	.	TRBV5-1	CASSLETSHYEQYF	TGCGCCAGCAGCTTGGAGACAAGTCACTACGAGCAGTACTTC
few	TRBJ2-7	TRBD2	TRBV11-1	CASARRELREQYF	TGTGCCAGCGCCCGGCGGGAGCTAAGGGAGCAGTACTTC
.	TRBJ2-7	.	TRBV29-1	CSVVESSYEQYF	TGCAGCGTTGTCGAGAGCTCCTACGAGCAGTACTTC
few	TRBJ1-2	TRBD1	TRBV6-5	CASSSTGWDYGYTF	TGTGCCAGCAGCTCGACAGGGTGGGACTATGGCTACACCTTC
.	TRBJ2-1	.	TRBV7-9	CASSPVSYEQFF	TGTGCCAGCAGCCCCGTTTCGTATGAGCAGTTCTTC
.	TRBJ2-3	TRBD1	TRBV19	CASRGDRLRTTDTQYF	TGTGCCAGTAGGGGGGACAGATTAAGAACCACAGATACGCAGTATTTT
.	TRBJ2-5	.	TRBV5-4	CASRNRQIQETQYF	TGTGCCAGCAGAAATAGACAGATTCAAGAGACCCAGTACTTC
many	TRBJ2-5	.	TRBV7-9	CASSLGLASKTQYF	TGTGCCAGCAGCTTAGGGCTAGCGTCAAAGACCCAGTACTTC
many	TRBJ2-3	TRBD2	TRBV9	CASSVGLAGSVDTQYF	TGTGCCAGCAGCGTAGGACTAGCGGGGTCGGTAGATACGCAGTATTTT
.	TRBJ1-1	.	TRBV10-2	CASSETGQINTEAFF	TGCGCCAGCAGTGAGACAGGACAGATTAACACTGAAGCTTTCTTT
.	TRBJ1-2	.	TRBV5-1	CASSTGDNYGYTF	TGCGCCAGCAGCACCGGGGATAACTATGGCTACACCTTC
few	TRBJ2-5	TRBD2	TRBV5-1	CATAAGAEETQYF	TGCGCCACCGCAGCGGGAGCCGAGGAGACCCAGTACTTC